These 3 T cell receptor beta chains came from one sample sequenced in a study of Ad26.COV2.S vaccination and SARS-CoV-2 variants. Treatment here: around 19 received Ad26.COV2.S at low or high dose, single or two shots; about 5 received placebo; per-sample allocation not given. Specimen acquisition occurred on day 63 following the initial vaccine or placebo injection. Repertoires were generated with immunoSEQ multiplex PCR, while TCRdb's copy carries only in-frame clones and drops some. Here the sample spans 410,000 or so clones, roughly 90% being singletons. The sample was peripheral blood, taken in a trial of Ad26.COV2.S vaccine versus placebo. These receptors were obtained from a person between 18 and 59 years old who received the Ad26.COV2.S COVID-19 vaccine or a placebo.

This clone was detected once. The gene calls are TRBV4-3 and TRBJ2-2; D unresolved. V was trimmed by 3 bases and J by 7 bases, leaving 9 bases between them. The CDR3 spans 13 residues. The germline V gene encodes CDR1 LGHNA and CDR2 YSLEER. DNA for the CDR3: TGCGCCAGCAGCCAGCTCTTTGGCGGGGAGCTGTTTTTT. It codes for CASSQLFGGELFF.

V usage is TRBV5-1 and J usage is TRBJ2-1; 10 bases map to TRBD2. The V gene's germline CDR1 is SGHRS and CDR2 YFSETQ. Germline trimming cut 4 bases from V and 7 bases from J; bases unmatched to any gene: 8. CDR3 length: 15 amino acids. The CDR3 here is CASSLGLANRNEQFF. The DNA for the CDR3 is TGCGCCAGCAGCCTGGGACTAGCGAATAGAAATGAGCAGTTCTTC.

In nucleotides, the CDR3 is TGTGCCAGCAGCCAAGGGGTGTTTAGCTACGAGCAGTACTTC. Translating it yields CASSQGVFSYEQYF. This rearrangement joins TRBV3-1 (or the pseudogene TRBV3-2) to TRBJ2-7; D is unclear. CDR1 is LGHDT, CDR2 YNNKEL, per germline (reference sequence). Trimming pared 1 base from V and 3 bases from J, leaving 10 bases between. This CDR3 spans 14 amino acids.